This T cell receptor (beta chain) was found in a study of T cells after yellow fever vaccination. CDR3 size: 15 residues. Germline V lookup: CDR1 LGHDT, CDR2 YNNKEL (reference sequence). With 1 base clipped from V and 7 bases from J, the junction kept 5 bases outside the gene matches. Template switching with 5'RACE generated the TCR cDNA and added a universal primer site and UMIs. Each CDR3 protein gets one entry after TCRdb re-called the 5' RACE reads with MiXCR. The data show about 300,000 distinct CDR3 sequences, around 7% seen once. This clonotype was recorded a few times. This TCR derives from a young man who received the YFV17D yellow fever vaccine. The chain recombines TRBV3-1 with TRBJ2-4; 9 bases are shared with TRBD1. The sequencing used PBMCs, collected roughly seven weeks after the first yellow fever vaccination. In nucleotides, the CDR3 is TGTGCCAGCAGCCAAGTCCGGGACAGGGCGAACATTCAGTACTTC. Translating it yields CASSQVRDRANIQYF.